This T cell receptor (beta chain) was sequenced in a study of cytomegalovirus exposure and HLA in healthy donors. Researchers ran the PCR with 60 Vbeta and 13 Jbeta primers. Original handling: In a later analysis, some 11 million of approximately 86 million unique beta chains occurred in at least two donors. Libraries were prepared by immunoSEQ multiplex PCR; TCRdb keeps only in-frame clonotypes and omits some of them. That table gives V, J and clone size, and the DNA gave D and trimming. The sample shows roughly 110,000 clones, approximately 70% of them seen only once. In germline, CDR1 is SGHDT, CDR2 YYEEEE. The CDR3 extends over 17 amino acids. The V gene end was trimmed by 1 base and the J gene end by 4 bases; junction bases not matched to a gene: 12. A note on this clone: Its antigen remains unknown.

Study-wide findings and caveats: What TCR beta sequences reportedly achieved was accurate prediction of HLA-A and HLA-B alleles in most subjects.

Sequencing was performed on PBMCs. The rearrangement links TRBV5-6 to TRBJ1-1; 8 positions agree with TRBD1. The TCR was taken from a woman under 40 in good health and CMV-seronegative. CDR3 loop: CASSLLGTGEWGTEAFF. CDR3 bases: TGTGCCAGCAGCTTGTTAGGGACAGGAGAATGGGGCACTGAAGCTTTCTTT.